A single sample is the source of the 24 T cell receptor beta chains below, sequenced in a study of OX40 agonist ivuxolimab in advanced cancers. The table came from immunoSEQ multiplex PCR; TCRdb's copy has only in-frame clones and leaves some out. Among 50,000 to 70,000 clones, roughly 80% were seen once, and the ten largest hold approximately 3%. The specimen was CD4+ or CD8+ T cells sorted from blood, collected in a trial of the OX40 agonist ivuxolimab. These receptors all come from an adult with an advanced solid tumor such as melanoma, head and neck, liver or kidney cancer.

This clone showed up just once. This chain uses TRBV9 with TRBJ2-3, with TRBD2 matching over 8 bases. The V gene's germline CDR1 is SGDLS and CDR2 YYNGEE. V shed 3 bases, J shed 4 bases, and the junction held 4 bases outside the gene matches. CDR3 length: 14 residues. The CDR3 spells CASSASGSPDTQYF. The CDR3 DNA is TGTGCCAGCAGCGCCAGCGGGAGCCCAGATACGCAGTATTTT.

This chain links TRBV11-3 with TRBJ2-7; 7 bases agree with TRBD1. The CDR3 runs to 13 residues. V lost 2 bases, J lost 4 bases, and 2 bases stayed unmatched. CDR1 is SGHNT, CDR2 YENEEA, per germline. The CDR3 nucleotides read TGTGCCAGCAGCTTACTACAGGGGTACGAGCAGTACTTC. It encodes CASSLLQGYEQYF.

A single count supports this clone. The chain links TRBV30 to TRBJ2-3, with 10 nucleotides matching TRBD2. The CDR3 has 15 residues. The germline V gene has CDR1 GTSNPN and CDR2 SVGIG (reference sequence). The CDR3 region is CAGLGTSGAPRTQYF. Written as DNA, the CDR3 is TGTGCGGGGCTGGGAACTAGCGGGGCCCCCCGTACGCAGTATTTT.

The chain couples TRBV5-1 to TRBJ2-7; D gene ambiguous. The V end lost 0 bases, the J end lost 2 bases, and 9 bases lay between the germline ends. The CDR3 length is 14 residues. Germline assignment: CDR1 SGHRS and CDR2 YFSETQ. The DNA of the CDR3 is TGCGCCAGCAGCTTGGAGTATGACACCTACGAGCAGTACTTC. It yields the protein CASSLEYDTYEQYF.

The rearrangement links TRBV5-5 to TRBJ1-2, with a weak D call TRBD1 (6 bases). Germline V gene data show CDR1 as SGHKS and CDR2 as YYEKEE (reference sequence). There are 15 residues in the CDR3. The germline V and J ends were trimmed by 4 bases and 4 bases, with 17 bases remaining between them. CDR3 sequence: CASSPRQAPSYGYTF. The CDR3 DNA reads TGTGCCAGCAGCCCTAGACAGGCCCCTAGCTATGGCTACACCTTC.

This rearrangement joins TRBV4-1 to TRBJ2-2; 10 positions match TRBD2. The CDR3 runs 16 residues. The germline CDR1 and CDR2 sequences are MGHRA and YSYEKL. Trimming took 1 base from V and 5 from J; bases not matched to a gene: 4. CDR3 in amino acids: CASSQGASGSTGELFF. CDR3 sequence (DNA): TGCGCCAGCAGCCAAGGGGCTAGCGGGAGTACCGGGGAGCTGTTTTTT.

The CDR3 region is CASSPGYRENTGELFF. The CDR3 nucleotides are TGTGCCAGCTCACCTGGATACAGGGAAAACACCGGGGAGCTGTTTTTT. V usage is TRBV18 and J usage is TRBJ2-2; tentatively, D is TRBD1 (6 bases). The germline V gene encodes CDR1 KGHSH and CDR2 LQKENI. The germline V and J ends were trimmed by 3 bases and 2 bases, with 13 bases remaining between them. This CDR3 is 16 amino acids long.

This sequence joins TRBV5-1 and TRBJ1-4, with D possibly TRBD1 on 5 matching bases. Looked up from germline, CDR1 is SGHRS and CDR2 is YFSETQ. There are 15 residues in the CDR3. V lost 4 bases and J lost 8, with 18 bases in between. The CDR3 DNA reads as TGCGCCAGCAGCAATGCGGGGACCCGGGGGGAAAAACTGTTTTTT. This gives the protein CASSNAGTRGEKLFF.

CDR3: CASSRGGIGRETQYF. The CDR3 DNA reads as TGTGCCAGCAGCAGGGGGGGGATCGGGAGAGAGACCCAGTACTTC. J is TRBJ2-5 and V is TRBV5-6, with D possibly TRBD2 on 7 matching bases. In germline, CDR1 is SGHDT, CDR2 YYEEEE. The CDR3 contains 15 residues. The V gene lost 4 bases and the J gene lost 4 bases, with 17 bases spanning the gap.

A single count supports this clone. The chain uses TRBV18 and TRBJ2-5; TRBD2 matches at 7 bases. The CDR3 consists of 15 residues. Germline CDR1 reads KGHSH; CDR2 reads LQKENI. V dropped 6 bases and J dropped 1; count of bases not matched to a gene: 8. The CDR3 reads CASSSRAGPQETQYF. The CDR3 DNA reads TGTGCCAGCTCGTCCAGAGCGGGACCCCAAGAGACCCAGTACTTC.

The chain recombines TRBV28 with TRBJ2-7; 12 nucleotides line up with TRBD2. The length of the CDR3 is 15 residues. Germline-derived CDR1 and CDR2 are MDHEN and SYDVKM. After removal of 8 bases from V and 1 base from J, the junction contained 6 bases not matched to a gene. The CDR3 here is CASRGLAGGSYEQYF. The CDR3 DNA reads TGTGCCAGCCGAGGGCTAGCGGGAGGGTCCTACGAGCAGTACTTC.

The rearrangement uses TRBV30 and TRBJ2-7; no clear D gene. The CDR3 totals 13 residues. Looked up from germline, CDR1 is GTSNPN and CDR2 is SVGIG (reference sequence). V shed 8 bases and J shed 0 bases, with 14 bases lying between them. For the CDR3, the DNA is TGTGCCCTGGCTCCCGGTTCCTCCTACGAGCAGTACTTC. Protein: CALAPGSSYEQYF.

The chain uses TRBV11-3 and TRBJ1-2; unclear D gene. V lost 3 bases, J lost 5 bases, and 10 bases lay in between. The germline CDR1 and CDR2 sequences are SGHNT and YENEEA. The CDR3 is made up of 13 amino acids. This CDR3 is CASSFHAAYGYTF. In DNA, the CDR3 is TGTGCCAGCAGCTTCCATGCAGCTTATGGCTACACCTTC.

The rearrangement links TRBV21-1 to TRBJ2-7; TRBD2 is the table's D call and was not checked against the DNA. TRBV21-1 has pseudogene status. The CDR3 has 14 amino acids. CDR3 bases: TGTGCCAGCATCGGACTAGCGGGAACCTACGAGCAGTACTTC. This sequence encodes CASIGLAGTYEQYF.

The rearrangement joins TRBV14 to TRBJ2-2; the D is unclear. Trimming removed 6 bases from V and 6 bases from J, with 20 bases in between. The CDR3 extends over 16 amino acids. CDR1 is SGHDN, CDR2 FVKESK, per germline. The CDR3 protein is CASSPKSGFDPGELFF. CDR3 in DNA: TGTGCCAGCAGTCCCAAGTCGGGTTTCGACCCCGGGGAGCTGTTTTTT.

The chain is built from TRBV6-1 and TRBJ2-1, with 9 positions matching TRBD2. CDR1 is MNHNS and CDR2 is SASEGT in the germline V gene. The CDR3 contains 13 residues. The ends lost 5 bases at V and 5 bases at J; junction bases unmatched: 1. The CDR3 DNA is TGTGCCAGCAGTAGGACTAGCGACAATGAGCAGTTCTTC. Its protein is CASSRTSDNEQFF.

This rearrangement joins TRBV5-4 to TRBJ2-5; the D gene is possibly TRBD2 (6 bases). The CDR3 contains 15 residues. The germline gives CDR1 SGHNT, CDR2 YYREEE (reference sequence). Trimming removed 1 base from V and 5 bases from J, with 15 bases in between. CDR3 nucleotide sequence: TGTGCCAGCAGCTTGTTCTCGGGAGACGGGGAGACCCAGTACTTC. Encoded protein: CASSLFSGDGETQYF. Full variable domain (missing parts from reference TRBV5-4 and TRBJ2-5): ETGVTQSPTHLIKTRGQQVTLRCSSQSGHNTVSWYQQALGQGPQFIFQYYREEENGRGNFPPRFSGLQFPNYSSELNVNALELDDSALYLCASSLFSGDGETQYFGPGTRLLVL.

J is TRBJ1-4 and V is TRBV18; D possibly corresponds to TRBD1 (5 bases). V shed 0 bases and J shed 5 bases, with 10 bases lying between them. The V gene's germline CDR1 is KGHSH and CDR2 LQKENI. The CDR3 runs 15 residues. CDR3 DNA sequence: TGTGCCAGCTCACCACCGGCAGGGCGGAATGAAAAACTGTTTTTT. It translates to CASSPPAGRNEKLFF.

The chain couples TRBV6-5 to TRBJ1-5; 7 positions agree with TRBD1. Germline CDR1 is MNHEY and CDR2 is SVGAGI. Trimming removed 6 bases from V and 1 base from J; junction bases left unmatched: 0. This CDR3 has 13 amino acids. The CDR3 DNA follows: TGTGCCAGCAGGACAGGGAGCAATCAGCCCCAGCATTTT. Its protein product is CASRTGSNQPQHF.

In its sample, this clone was seen once. This chain links TRBV5-1 with TRBJ2-2; 16 positions match TRBD2. The CDR3 contains 19 residues. V was clipped by 2 bases and J by 5 bases; unmatched bases: 9. Germline lookup yields CDR1 SGHRS and CDR2 YFSETQ. The CDR3 DNA reads as TGCGCCAGCAGCTTCTACGGGACTAGCGGGGGGGCTGAGACCGGGGAGCTGTTTTTT. Amino acids: CASSFYGTSGGAETGELFF.

The gene calls are TRBV5-1 and TRBJ2-3, with D unclear. CDR3 size: 15 residues. Germline CDR1 is SGHRS and CDR2 is YFSETQ. V was shortened by 3 bases and J by 6 bases, with 17 bases between the two germline ends. CDR3 in amino acids: CASSSDGIFFDTQYF. The DNA of the CDR3 is TGCGCCAGCAGCTCGGATGGGATTTTTTTCGATACGCAGTATTTT.

This chain links TRBV5-4 with TRBJ2-1, with 13 bases matching TRBD2. CDR3 length: 18 amino acids. The germline V gene has CDR1 SGHNT and CDR2 YYREEE (reference sequence). The ends lost 4 bases at V and 1 base at J; junction bases unmatched: 8. The CDR3 reads CASSPGTSGMGSYNEQFF. CDR3 coding DNA: TGTGCCAGCAGCCCCGGGACTAGCGGGATGGGGTCCTACAATGAGCAGTTCTTC.

The V gene is TRBV11-2, the J gene TRBJ2-7; a weak D match, TRBD2 (6 bases). CDR1 is SGHAT and CDR2 is FQNNGV in the germline V gene. Trimming took 3 bases from V and 2 from J, leaving 14 bases between them. This CDR3 comprises 15 residues. DNA of the CDR3: TGTGCCAGCAGCTTGGGGGACTTAGGCCCCTACGAGCAGTACTTC. Amino acid sequence: CASSLGDLGPYEQYF.

The chain combines TRBV6-6 with TRBJ2-3, with 9 bases aligning to TRBD2. V shed 5 bases and J 6 bases; nucleotides not matched to a gene: 12. Germline V lookup: CDR1 MNHNY, CDR2 SVGAGI (reference sequence). The CDR3 runs to 16 residues. CDR3 residues: CASSPPLAGTVDTQYF. The CDR3 DNA sequence: TGTGCCAGCAGTCCTCCCCTAGCGGGAACCGTCGATACGCAGTATTTT.